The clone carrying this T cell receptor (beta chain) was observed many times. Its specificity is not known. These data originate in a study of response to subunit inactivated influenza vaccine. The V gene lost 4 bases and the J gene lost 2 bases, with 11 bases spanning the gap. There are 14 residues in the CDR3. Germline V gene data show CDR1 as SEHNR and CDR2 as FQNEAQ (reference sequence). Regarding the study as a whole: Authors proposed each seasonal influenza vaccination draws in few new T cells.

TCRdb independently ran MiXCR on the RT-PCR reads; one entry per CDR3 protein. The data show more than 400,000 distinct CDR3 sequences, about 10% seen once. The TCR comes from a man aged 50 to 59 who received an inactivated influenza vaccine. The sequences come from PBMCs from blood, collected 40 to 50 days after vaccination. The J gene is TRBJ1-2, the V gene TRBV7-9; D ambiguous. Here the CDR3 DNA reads TGTGCCAGCAGCTCCCCAGCGCCGAACTATGGCTACACCTTC. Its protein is CASSSPAPNYGYTF.